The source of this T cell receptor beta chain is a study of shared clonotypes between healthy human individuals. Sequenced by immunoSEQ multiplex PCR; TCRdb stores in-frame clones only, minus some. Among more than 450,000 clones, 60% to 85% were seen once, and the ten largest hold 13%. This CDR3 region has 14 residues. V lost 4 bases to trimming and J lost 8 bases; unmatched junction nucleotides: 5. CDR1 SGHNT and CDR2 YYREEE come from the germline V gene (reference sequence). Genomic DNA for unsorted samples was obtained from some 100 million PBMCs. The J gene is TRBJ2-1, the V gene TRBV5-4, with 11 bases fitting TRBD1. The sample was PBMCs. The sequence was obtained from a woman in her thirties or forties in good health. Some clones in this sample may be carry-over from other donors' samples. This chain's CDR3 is CASSPGQGVDEQFF. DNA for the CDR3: TGTGCCAGCAGCCCGGGACAGGGGGTCGATGAGCAGTTCTTC.